This TCR beta chain is drawn from a study of blood T cell repertoires in COVID-19. The V gene lost 1 base and the J gene lost 2 bases, with 12 bases spanning the gap. Germline CDR1 SGHTA, CDR2 FQGNSA. The CDR3 spans 16 residues. Sequencing was performed with immunoSEQ multiplex PCR; in TCRdb, only in-frame clones are kept and a portion is missing. The sample contains fewer than 250,000 clones, just under 85% of which appear only once. This clonotype originated in a woman older than 75 with acute or convalescent COVID-19. This chain connects TRBV7-2 to TRBJ1-3; D is perhaps TRBD1 (6 bases). The specimen sequenced was peripheral blood. The CDR3 DNA reads TGTGCCAGCAGCTTAGGGAGCGGACAGCCTGGAAACACCATATATTTT. It codes for CASSLGSGQPGNTIYF.